This T cell receptor (beta chain) was captured in a study of graft-versus-host responses after intestinal transplantation. Study-level background: Transplantation in recipients was multivisceral, liver-intestinal, or isolated intestinal.

Produced via immunoSEQ multiplex PCR; TCRdb's table is partial and in-frame only. The sample comprises tens of thousands of clones, roughly 87% of which are singletons, and about 3.7% rests with the top ten. Trimming cost V 2 bases and J 1 base, with 11 bases left between them. Per germline, CDR1 SGHVS and CDR2 FQNEAQ. The CDR3 length is 15 residues. Material: PBMCs, obtained approximately 1,000 days after transplant. This receptor was obtained from a human patient who received an intestinal transplant, so some T cells may come from the graft donor. This rearrangement joins TRBV7-8 to TRBJ1-1; D remains unclear. The CDR3: CASSLRSWQNTEAFF. The CDR3 region has the DNA TGTGCCAGCAGCTTAAGGTCTTGGCAGAACACTGAAGCTTTCTTT.